Detailed here is one TCR beta chain. From the RACE reads, TCRdb called clonotypes with MiXCR, one entry per CDR3 protein. The table has some 90,000 distinct CDR3 sequences, about 8.8% seen once. The data were taken from a study of human T cells and chemical hapten exposure. The CDR3 length is 14 residues. The germline V and J ends were trimmed by 3 bases and 7 bases, with 16 bases remaining between them. Per germline, CDR1 DFQATT and CDR2 SNEGSKA (reference sequence). Time point: healthy volunteer bleed at 2 weeks. The authors' total RNA extraction used unfractionated whole blood. Sequenced material: whole blood. The genes are TRBV20-1 and TRBJ1-5; tentatively, D is TRBD1 (6 bases). This clonotype originated in a female donor in good health. Some clones in this sample may be carry-over from other donors' samples. The CDR3 sequence is CSASLPGAGQPQHF. In nucleotides, the CDR3 is TGCAGTGCTAGTCTCCCGGGGGCTGGGCAGCCCCAGCATTTT.